The rows below give T cell receptor beta chains drawn from one sample of a study of T cells expressing NK-cell markers. TCRdb derives one entry per CDR3 protein from the 5' RACE reads, leaving out DNA. This listing includes a few hundred thousand distinct CDR3 sequences. The sample consisted of blood T cells: a sorted CD56 or NKG2C T cell subset, CD4+ or CD8+ T cells, or bulk PBMC T cells (not recorded which). These receptors came from a woman between 45 and 60 years old in good health. The CDR3 runs from the conserved cysteine through the conserved F or W. Fields, in order: V gene, J gene, CDR3 protein.

>TRBV4-1|TRBJ2-7
CASSQGDFTYEQYF
>TRBV7-8|TRBJ2-3
CASSLRAGGVGADTQYF
>TRBV4-1|TRBJ1-4
CASSVRGLNEKLFF
>TRBV10-3|TRBJ1-5
CAISPGQANQPQHF
>TRBV6-6|TRBJ2-3
CASRPRQGVTDTQYF
>TRBV12-3/TRBV12-4|TRBJ2-2
CASSFGLDTGELFF
>TRBV4-1|TRBJ1-2
CASSQPNTPGYTF
>TRBV3-1|TRBJ2-2
CASSQMTSGRKNTGELFF
>TRBV29-1|TRBJ2-1
CSVARRGGGSDEQFF
>TRBV4-2|TRBJ2-3
CASSQALAGGPTDTQYF
>TRBV24-1|TRBJ2-2
CATGGKGDFAGELFF
>TRBV9|TRBJ1-1
CASSVGRGQQNTEAFF
>TRBV28|TRBJ2-1
CASSSPTSGSVNEQFF
>TRBV29-1|TRBJ1-2
CSPGPDYGYTF
>TRBV7-9|TRBJ1-1
CASSLIAGFMNTEAFF
>TRBV5-1|TRBJ2-1
CASTLDGAAYNEQFF
>TRBV3-1|TRBJ2-1
CASSQRGQGSGNEQFF
>TRBV7-2|TRBJ2-6
CASSLKRQGVSGANVLTF
>TRBV20-1|TRBJ1-4
CSATDRVNEKLFF
>TRBV24-1|TRBJ2-7
CATSDLGGVGVF
>TRBV20-1|TRBJ1-1
CSGNRVNTEAFF
>TRBV12-3/TRBV12-4|TRBJ2-1
CASSLALDLFNEQFF
>TRBV7-9|TRBJ1-6
CASSQDSVYNSPLHF
>TRBV7-8|TRBJ2-1
CASSYGLAGGRNEQFF
>TRBV10-3|TRBJ1-3
CALSGQGASGNTIYF
>TRBV20-1|TRBJ2-5
CSASHGRLVETQYF
>TRBV29-1|TRBJ2-2
CSVKAGANTGELFF
>TRBV12-3/TRBV12-4|TRBJ1-5
CASSTGPGSNQPQHF
>TRBV6-2/TRBV6-3|TRBJ2-3
CASSYGAGVTDTQYF
>TRBV5-1|TRBJ2-5
CASSGRGLEETQYF
>TRBV6-6|TRBJ1-4
CASRPPGLRNEKLFF
>TRBV3-1|TRBJ2-5
CASSQDGRFQETQYF
>TRBV12-3/TRBV12-4|TRBJ1-2
CASSWGGDRGRIWGYTF
>TRBV23-1|TRBJ2-5
CASSHGDRHSETQYF
>TRBV5-1|TRBJ2-4
CASSLGHGAGGGGIQYF
>TRBV7-9|TRBJ2-7
CASSVLGRGGQGRREQYF
>TRBV9|TRBJ2-7
CASSLGTEEKQYF
>TRBV29-1|TRBJ2-1
CSGSGTGGYNEQFF
>TRBV11-1|TRBJ2-5
CASSGGFQTRETQYF